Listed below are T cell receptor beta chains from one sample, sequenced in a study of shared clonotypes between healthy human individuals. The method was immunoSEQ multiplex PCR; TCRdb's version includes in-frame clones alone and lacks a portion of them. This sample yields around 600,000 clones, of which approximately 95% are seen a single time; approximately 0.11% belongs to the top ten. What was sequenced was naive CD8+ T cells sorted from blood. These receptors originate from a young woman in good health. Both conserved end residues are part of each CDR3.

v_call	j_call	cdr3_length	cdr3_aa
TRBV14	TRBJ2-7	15	CASSRRQGAVHEQYF
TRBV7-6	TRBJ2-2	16	CASSLSPSGRSGELFF
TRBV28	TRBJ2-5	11	CASQGSGTQYF
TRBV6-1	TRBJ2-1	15	CASSVLGSPYNEQFF
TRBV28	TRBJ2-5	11	CASGSLETQYF
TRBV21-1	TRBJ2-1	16	CASSTGTGEMDNEQFF
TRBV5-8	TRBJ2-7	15	CASSSLRQALYEQYF
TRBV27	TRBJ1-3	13	CASSLSAGATIYF
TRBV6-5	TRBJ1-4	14	CASSYGGTNEKLFF
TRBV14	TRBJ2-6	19	CASSLEPRQGWSGANVLTF
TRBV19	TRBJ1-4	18	CASRRIGGAGLSNEKLFF
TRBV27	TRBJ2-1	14	CASSRPSGVYEQFF
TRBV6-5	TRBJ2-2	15	CASRRTSGLTGELFF
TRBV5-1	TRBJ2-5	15	CASSAGLAAQETQYF
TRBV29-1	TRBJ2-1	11	CSAAAEGEQFF
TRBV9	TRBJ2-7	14	CASSVSDGGFEQYF
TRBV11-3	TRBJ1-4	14	CASSRGRDFEKLFF
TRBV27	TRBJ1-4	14	CASQGFGTNEKLFF
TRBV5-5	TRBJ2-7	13	CASSLDLPYEQYF
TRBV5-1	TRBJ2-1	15	CASSLDSGRYNEQFF
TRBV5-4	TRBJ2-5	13	CASSSGIQETQYF
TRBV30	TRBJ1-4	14	CAWSVGITNEKLFF
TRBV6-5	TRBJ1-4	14	CASSTGSIDEKLFF
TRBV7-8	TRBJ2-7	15	CASSQTGTMFYEQYF
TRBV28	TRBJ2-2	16	CASLGGRTANTGELFF
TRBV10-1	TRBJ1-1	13	CASSEVKGSEAFF
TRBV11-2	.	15	CASSGRQGLAYEQYF
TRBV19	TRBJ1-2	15	CASSLGQGATYGYTF
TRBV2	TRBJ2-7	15	CASSGYRAGAYEQYF
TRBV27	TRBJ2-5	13	CASSLELGETQYF
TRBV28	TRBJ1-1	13	CASSSQANTEAFF
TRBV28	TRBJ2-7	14	CASSGTVLSYEQYF
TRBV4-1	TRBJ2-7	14	CASSQAQLGYEQYF
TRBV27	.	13	CASRRTGGYEQYF
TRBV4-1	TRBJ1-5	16	CASSQDKAGGYQPQHF
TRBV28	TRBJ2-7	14	CASSFQGLAVVQYF
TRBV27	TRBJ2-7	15	CASSWGTSGNSEQYF
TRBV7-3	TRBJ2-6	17	CASSDGTGTGGANVLTF
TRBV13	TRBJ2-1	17	CASSSLSGGSSYNEQFF
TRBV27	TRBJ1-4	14	CASSLGQGADKLFF
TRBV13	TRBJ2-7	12	CASSGSSYEQYF
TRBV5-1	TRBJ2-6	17	CASSLGGAVSGANVLTF
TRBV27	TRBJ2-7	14	CASRNKTNRGEQYF